This record covers a single TCR beta chain. The antigen is undetermined. Method: immunoSEQ multiplex PCR; TCRdb's copy keeps in-frame clones and lacks some. This table holds over 60,000 clones, nearly 96% found once. This sample stems from a study of cytomegalovirus exposure and HLA in healthy donors. Study observations and caveats: It was found in a later analysis that first-cohort TCR clusters tended to co-occur in the 130 or so validation repertoires.

It was the roughly 110-subject validation cohort, separate from the approximately 700-subject first cohort, to which the donors belonged. J was trimmed by 0 bases and V by 5 bases; bases with no gene match: 6. In germline, CDR1 is LNHDA, CDR2 SQIVND (reference sequence). The CDR3 is 15 amino acids. The TCR originated in a woman between 18 and 30 years old in good health and CMV-seropositive. The specimen was PBMCs. V gene TRBV19 combines with J gene TRBJ1-1; 7 bases align to TRBD1. The CDR3: CASSQIDRVNTEAFF. DNA for the CDR3: TGTGCCAGTAGTCAAATAGACAGGGTGAACACTGAAGCTTTCTTT.